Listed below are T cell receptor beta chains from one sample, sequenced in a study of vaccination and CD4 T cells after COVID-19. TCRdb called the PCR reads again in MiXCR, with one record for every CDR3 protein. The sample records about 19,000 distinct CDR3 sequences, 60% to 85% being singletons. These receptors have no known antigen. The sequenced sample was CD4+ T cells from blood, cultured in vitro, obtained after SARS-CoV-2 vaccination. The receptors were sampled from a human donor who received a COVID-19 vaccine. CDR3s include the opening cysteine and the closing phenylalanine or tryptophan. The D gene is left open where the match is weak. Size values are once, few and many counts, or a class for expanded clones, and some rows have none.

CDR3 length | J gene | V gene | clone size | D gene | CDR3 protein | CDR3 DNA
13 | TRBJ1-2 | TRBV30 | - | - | CAWTEGLNYGYTF | TGTGCCTGGACGGAAGGGCTTAACTATGGCTACACCTTC
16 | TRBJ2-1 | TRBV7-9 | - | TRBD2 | CASSPPSSGGYNEQFF | TGTGCCAGCAGTCCCCCCTCTAGCGGGGGGTACAATGAGCAGTTCTTC
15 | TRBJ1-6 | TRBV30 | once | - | CAWSTTRGIASPLHF | TGTGCCTGGAGCACCACCAGGGGAATAGCTTCACCCCTCCACTTT
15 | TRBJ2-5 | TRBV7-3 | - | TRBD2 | CASSPGGGRQETQYF | TGTGCCAGCAGCCCGGGGGGGGGCCGCCAAGAGACCCAGTACTTC
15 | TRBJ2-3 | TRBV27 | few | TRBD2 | CASTTGGETTDTQYF | TGTGCCAGCACTACGGGGGGTGAGACCACAGATACGCAGTATTTT
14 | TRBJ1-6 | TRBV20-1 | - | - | CSAAKGGGLEPLHF | TGCAGTGCTGCAAAAGGGGGGGGACTGGAACCCCTCCACTTT
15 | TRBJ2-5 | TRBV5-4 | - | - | CASNRKTEIQETQYF | TGTGCCAGCAACCGAAAGACAGAGATCCAAGAGACCCAGTACTTC
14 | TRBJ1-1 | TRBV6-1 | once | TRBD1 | CASERQGARTEAFF | TGTGCCAGCGAGAGACAGGGGGCCCGCACTGAAGCTTTCTTT
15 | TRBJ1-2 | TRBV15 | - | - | CATSRDFGAPGGYTF | TGTGCCACCAGCAGAGATTTCGGGGCGCCGGGAGGCTACACCTTC
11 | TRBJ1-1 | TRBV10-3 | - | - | CAISMGGEAFF | TGTGCCATCAGTATGGGCGGTGAAGCTTTCTTT
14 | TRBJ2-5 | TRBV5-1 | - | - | CASSLGLGQETQYF | TGCGCCAGCAGCTTGGGGCTTGGTCAAGAGACCCAGTACTTC
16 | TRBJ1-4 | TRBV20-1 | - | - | CSARDPSTASNEKLFF | TGCAGTGCTAGAGATCCCTCGACAGCCTCTAATGAAAAACTGTTTTTT
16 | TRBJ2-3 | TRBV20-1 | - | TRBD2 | CSASSGVAGGLSTQYF | TGCAGTGCCTCCTCGGGGGTAGCGGGGGGGCTGAGTACGCAGTATTTT
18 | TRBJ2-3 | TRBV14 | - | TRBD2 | CASSQERLQLAVTDTQYF | TGTGCCAGCAGCCAAGAACGTTTACAACTAGCGGTGACAGATACGCAGTATTTT
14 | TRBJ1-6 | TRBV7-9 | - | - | CASSHSPSGSPLHF | TGTGCCAGCAGCCATAGTCCTTCGGGGTCACCCCTCCACTTT
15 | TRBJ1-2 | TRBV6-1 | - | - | CASSGVRGNGYGYTF | TGTGCCAGCAGTGGGGTTCGGGGAAACGGCTATGGCTACACCTTC
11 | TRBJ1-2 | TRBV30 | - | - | CARNGRRGYTF | TGTGCCCGCAACGGACGGAGGGGCTACACCTTC
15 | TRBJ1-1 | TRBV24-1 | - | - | CATSGRGGPNTEAFF | TGTGCCACCAGTGGCCGGGGGGGGCCGAACACTGAAGCTTTCTTT
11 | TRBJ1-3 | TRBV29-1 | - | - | CSGRAGNTIYF | TGCAGCGGCAGAGCAGGAAACACCATATATTTT
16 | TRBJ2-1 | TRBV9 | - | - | CASSVESRARGNEQFF | TGTGCCAGCAGCGTAGAATCTAGGGCGCGGGGTAATGAGCAGTTCTTC
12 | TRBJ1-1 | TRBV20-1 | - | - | CSGAWAEDGAFF | TGCAGTGGAGCGTGGGCTGAGGATGGAGCTTTCTTT
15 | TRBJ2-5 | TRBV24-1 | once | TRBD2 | CATSDPLAGQETQYF | TGTGCCACCAGTGATCCTCTAGCGGGGCAAGAGACCCAGTACTTC
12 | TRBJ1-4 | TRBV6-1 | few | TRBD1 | CASSRDRDELFF | TGTGCCAGCAGCCGGGACAGGGATGAACTGTTTTTT
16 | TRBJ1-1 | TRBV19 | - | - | CASSILLGRGNTEAFF | TGTGCCAGTAGTATCCTACTCGGACGGGGGAACACTGAAGCTTTCTTT
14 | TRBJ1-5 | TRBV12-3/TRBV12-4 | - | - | CASRRDGRNQPQHF | TGTGCCAGCAGGAGGGACGGCCGCAATCAGCCCCAGCATTTT
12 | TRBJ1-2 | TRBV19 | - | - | CASSIVESGYTF | TGTGCCAGTAGTATAGTAGAGTCTGGCTACACCTTC
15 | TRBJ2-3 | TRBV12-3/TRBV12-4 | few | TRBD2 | CASSNLAGTGDTQYF | TGTGCCAGCAGTAACCTAGCGGGTACGGGGGATACGCAGTATTTT
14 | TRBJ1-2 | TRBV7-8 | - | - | CASSLAGGDYGYTF | TGTGCCAGCAGCTTAGCGGGGGGGGACTATGGCTACACCTTC
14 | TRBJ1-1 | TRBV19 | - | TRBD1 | CASSMNRGNTEAFF | TGTGCCAGTAGTATGAACAGGGGGAACACTGAAGCTTTCTTT
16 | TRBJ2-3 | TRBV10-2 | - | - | CASSEGRGASTDTQYF | TGCGCCAGCAGTGAGGGACGGGGGGCTAGCACAGATACGCAGTATTTT
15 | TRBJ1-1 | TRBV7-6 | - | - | CASSLEAVMNTEAFF | TGTGCCAGCAGCTTAGAAGCGGTGATGAACACTGAAGCTTTCTTT
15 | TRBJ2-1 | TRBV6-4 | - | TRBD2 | CASSGKRGGENEQFF | TGTGCCAGCAGTGGTAAGCGGGGGGGCGAGAATGAGCAGTTCTTC
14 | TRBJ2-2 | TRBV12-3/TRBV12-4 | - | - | CASRQTGLAGELFF | TGTGCCAGCAGACAAACAGGGCTCGCCGGGGAGCTGTTTTTT
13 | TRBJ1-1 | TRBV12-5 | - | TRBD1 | CASGITGETEAFF | TGTGCTAGTGGGATAACAGGGGAAACTGAAGCTTTCTTT
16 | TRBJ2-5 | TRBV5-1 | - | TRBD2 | CASSQRRTSGQETQYF | TGCGCCAGCAGCCAGCGAAGGACTAGCGGCCAAGAGACCCAGTACTTC
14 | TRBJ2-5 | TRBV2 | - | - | CASSETNAKETQYF | TGTGCCAGCAGTGAAACTAATGCCAAAGAGACCCAGTACTTC
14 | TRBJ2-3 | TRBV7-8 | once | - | CASSLARNTDTQYF | TGTGCCAGCAGCTTAGCTAGGAACACAGATACGCAGTATTTT
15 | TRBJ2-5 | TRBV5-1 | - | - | CASSYLTGLQETQYF | TGCGCCAGCAGCTACTTGACAGGTCTCCAAGAGACCCAGTACTTC
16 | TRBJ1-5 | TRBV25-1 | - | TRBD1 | CASSEFGTGNNQPQHF | TGTGCCAGCAGTGAATTCGGGACAGGGAACAATCAGCCCCAGCATTTT
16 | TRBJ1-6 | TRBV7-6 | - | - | CASSPQGWSKDSPLHF | TGTGCCAGCAGCCCCCAAGGCTGGAGCAAGGATTCACCCCTCCACTTT
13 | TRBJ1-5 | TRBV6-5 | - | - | CASSYSVSQPQHF | TGTGCCAGCAGTTACTCAGTAAGTCAGCCCCAGCATTTT
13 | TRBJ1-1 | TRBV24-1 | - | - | CATSDGTSEGAFF | TGTGCCACCAGTGACGGGACGTCAGAAGGAGCTTTCTTT
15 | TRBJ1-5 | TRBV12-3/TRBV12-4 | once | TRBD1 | CASSLGQGRSQPQHF | TGTGCCAGCAGCCTGGGACAGGGAAGGAGCCAGCCCCAGCATTTT
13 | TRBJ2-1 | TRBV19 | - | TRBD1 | CASGTGGNNEQFF | TGTGCCAGTGGGACAGGGGGAAACAATGAGCAGTTCTTC
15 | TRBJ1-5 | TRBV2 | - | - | CASSPPGVRNQPQHF | TGTGCCAGCAGTCCCCCAGGAGTACGCAATCAGCCCCAGCATTTT
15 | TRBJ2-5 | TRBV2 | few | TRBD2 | CASSASGGYQETQYF | TGTGCCAGCAGTGCTAGCGGGGGGTACCAAGAGACCCAGTACTTC
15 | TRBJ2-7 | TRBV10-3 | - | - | CAISESRGAAYEQYF | TGTGCCATCAGTGAGTCCCGCGGTGCTGCCTACGAGCAGTACTTC